This T cell receptor beta chain was observed in a study of PD-1 blockade in classical Hodgkin lymphoma. The CDR3 extends over 15 amino acids. The germline CDR1 and CDR2 sequences are ENHRY and SYGVKD. The V end was cut by 3 bases, the J end by 1 base, with 12 bases between. Some clones are missing from TCRdb's copy, which holds only in-frame ones; the method was immunoSEQ multiplex PCR. The table includes approximately 80,000 clones, about nine tenths detected once. Each of the patients experienced relapse following autologous stem cell transplantation, and their brentuximab vedotin exposure differed.

This sequence joins TRBV10-3 and TRBJ1-2; no clear D gene. The clonotype comes from a human donor with classical Hodgkin lymphoma. Specimen: peripheral blood mononuclear cells (PBMCs), collected at baseline. CDR3 region: CAISESVILNYGYTF. In nucleotides, the CDR3 is TGTGCCATCAGTGAATCAGTAATCCTTAACTATGGCTACACCTTC.